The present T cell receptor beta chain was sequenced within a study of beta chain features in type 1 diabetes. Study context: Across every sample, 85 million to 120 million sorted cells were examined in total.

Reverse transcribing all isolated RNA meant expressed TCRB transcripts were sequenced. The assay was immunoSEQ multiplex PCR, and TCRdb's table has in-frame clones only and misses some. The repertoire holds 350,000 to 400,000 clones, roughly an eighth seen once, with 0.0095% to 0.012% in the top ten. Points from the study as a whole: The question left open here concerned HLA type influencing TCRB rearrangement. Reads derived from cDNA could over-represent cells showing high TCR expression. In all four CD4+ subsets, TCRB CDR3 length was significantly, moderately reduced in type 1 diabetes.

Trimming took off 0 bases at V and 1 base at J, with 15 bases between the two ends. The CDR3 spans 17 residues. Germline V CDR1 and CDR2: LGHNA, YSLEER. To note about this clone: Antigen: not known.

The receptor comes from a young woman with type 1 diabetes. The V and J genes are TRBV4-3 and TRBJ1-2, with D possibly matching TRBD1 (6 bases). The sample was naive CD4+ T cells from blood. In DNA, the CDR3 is TGCGCCAGCAGCCAAGATCTGATGGACAGAAATAACTATGGCTACACCTTC. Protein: CASSQDLMDRNNYGYTF.